Below are 26 T cell receptor beta chains sequenced from a single sample in a study of naive and memory T cell subsets. Two oligonucleotides, mixed equimolar, formed the beta constant-region primer covering TRBC1 and TRBC2. TCRdb used MiXCR to reprocess the UMI-ligation and nested PCR reads, holding one entry per CDR3 protein. This sample has about 85,000 distinct CDR3 sequences, with roughly 13% found just once. Sequenced sample: central memory CD4+ T cells from blood. These receptors came from a human donor in good health.

This clonotype was seen many times. The CDR3 reads CASTTRMGDQPQHF. The CDR3 nucleotides read TGTGCCAGCACCACTCGGATGGGGGATCAGCCCCAGCATTTT. The chain combines TRBV6-2 or TRBV6-3 with TRBJ1-5; TRBD1 might be the D (5 bases). The length of the CDR3 is 14 residues. Germline CDR1 reads MNHEY; CDR2 reads SVGEGT. Trimming removed 7 bases from V and 5 bases from J, with 15 bases in between.

The chain joins TRBV30 to TRBJ2-1, with D possibly called TRBD1 or TRBD2 (6 bases each). Germline lookup yields CDR1 GTSNPN and CDR2 SVGIG (reference sequence). The CDR3 runs to 11 residues. The germline V and J ends were trimmed by 5 bases and 10 bases, with 12 bases remaining between them. The CDR3 sequence is CAWRGRGEQFF. The CDR3 DNA reads TGTGCCTGGCGGGGGCGCGGGGAGCAGTTCTTC.

This clonotype appeared once. The V call is TRBV14, the J call TRBJ1-4, with unresolved D. CDR3 length: 16 residues. In germline, CDR1 is SGHDN, CDR2 FVKESK. With 0 bases removed from V and 0 bases from J, the gap between germline ends came to 8 bases. DNA of the CDR3: TGTGCCAGCAGCCAAGACCGCCAGGCAACTAATGAAAAACTGTTTTTT. Translation: CASSQDRQATNEKLFF.

This clonotype came up many times. The genes are TRBV6-5 and TRBJ2-7; D possibly uses TRBD1 or TRBD2 (5 bases each). Germline V gene lookup returns CDR1 MNHEY and CDR2 SVGAGI. This CDR3 contains 14 residues. V gave up 5 bases and J gave up 3 bases, with 14 bases separating them. This chain's CDR3 is CASSTLGRRYEQYF. DNA for the CDR3: TGTGCCAGCAGTACGTTGGGACGTCGCTACGAGCAGTACTTC.

The rearrangement joins TRBV7-2 to TRBJ1-1, with D tentatively TRBD1 (6 bases). Trimming took off 5 bases at V and 7 bases at J, with 14 bases between the two ends. The CDR3 extends over 13 amino acids. Per the germline V gene, CDR1 is SGHTA and CDR2 is FQGNSA. The chain's CDR3 is CASSLRQVDEAFF. The CDR3 DNA reads TGTGCCAGCAGCCTTAGACAGGTAGATGAAGCTTTCTTT.

This clonotype appeared a few times. The rearrangement links TRBV7-2 to TRBJ1-3; D is uncertain. Per germline, CDR1 SGHTA and CDR2 FQGNSA. This CDR3 is 16 amino acids long. V dropped 5 bases and J dropped 0 bases, with 14 bases sitting between them. The CDR3 is CASSPAVARSGNTIYF. In DNA, the CDR3 is TGTGCCAGCAGCCCAGCAGTAGCCCGCTCTGGAAACACCATATATTTT. Looking up the rest from reference TRBV7-2 and TRBJ1-3 gives the full variable domain: GAGVSQSPSNKVTEKGKDVELRCDPISGHTALYWYRQSLGQGLEFLIYFQGNSAPDKSGLPSDRFSAERTGGSVSTLTIQRTQQEDSAVYLCASSPAVARSGNTIYFGEGSWLTVV.

V usage is TRBV12-3 or TRBV12-4 and J usage is TRBJ2-3; TRBD2 agrees at 15 bases. Germline trimming cut 1 base from V and 9 bases from J; bases unmatched to any gene: 5. This CDR3 is built from 16 residues. CDR3 sequence (DNA): TGTGCCAGCAGTTTAGGGGGGACTAGCGGGGGGATAACGCAGTATTTT. Its translation is CASSLGGTSGGITQYF.

This clonotype was seen more than once but under ten times. This chain joins TRBV2 and TRBJ1-4; 8 bases fit TRBD1. V gave up 6 bases and J gave up 5 bases; unmatched junction bases: 5. This CDR3 region has 14 residues. Germline CDR1 and CDR2: SNHLY and FYNNEI. This CDR3 is CASRDRGGNEKLFF. Here the CDR3 DNA reads TGTGCCAGCAGAGACAGGGGTGGGAATGAAAAACTGTTTTTT.

The gene calls are TRBV7-2 and TRBJ2-3; TRBD1 aligns across 8 bases. The CDR3 is made up of 17 amino acids. Trimming took 1 base from V and 2 from J; bases not matched to a gene: 8. Germline V gives CDR1 SGHTA, CDR2 FQGNSA. This CDR3 is CASSLGPPGGLTDTQYF. The CDR3 DNA is TGTGCCAGCAGCTTAGGCCCCCCAGGGGGCCTCACAGATACGCAGTATTTT.

The V and J genes are TRBV6-5 and TRBJ1-5; possible D gene TRBD1, 6 bases. Germline CDR1 and CDR2: MNHEY and SVGAGI. Trimming shortened V by 2 bases and J by 0 bases, and 8 bases separated the two germline ends. The CDR3 contains 15 residues. CDR3 bases: TGTGCCAGCAGTTACAACAGGGTTAGCAATCAGCCCCAGCATTTT. As protein: CASSYNRVSNQPQHF.

V usage is TRBV29-1 and J usage is TRBJ2-2, with TRBD2 matching over 10 bases. V lost 4 bases and J lost 1; bases outside the gene matches: 0. This CDR3 region has 14 residues. Germline V lookup: CDR1 SQVTM, CDR2 ANQGSEA. The chain's CDR3 is CSVGTSGNTGELFF. CDR3 nucleotides: TGCAGCGTTGGGACTAGCGGGAACACCGGGGAGCTGTTTTTT.

This clonotype was counted a few times. V and J are TRBV7-2 and TRBJ2-1, with 7 bases identical to TRBD2. The V and J ends lost 5 bases and 6 bases, in that order; junction bases with no gene match: 7. The CDR3 length is 14 residues. Germline-derived CDR1 and CDR2 are SGHTA and FQGNSA. In nucleotides, the CDR3 is TGTGCCAGCAGCGAAGGACTAGTCGGCAATGAGCAGTTCTTC. Protein sequence: CASSEGLVGNEQFF.

CDR3 protein: CASSYNSGSYEQYF. The DNA for the CDR3 is TGTGCCAGCAGCTATAATAGCGGGTCCTACGAGCAGTACTTC. The chain links TRBV11-2 to TRBJ2-7; 7 nucleotides line up with TRBD2. This CDR3 spans 14 amino acids. V was pared by 4 bases and J by 1 base, with 4 bases of the junction left unmatched. Per the germline V gene, CDR1 is SGHAT and CDR2 is FQNNGV.

This chain connects TRBV29-1 to TRBJ2-5, with 9 bases fitting TRBD2. This CDR3 comprises 14 residues. Germline assignment: CDR1 SQVTM and CDR2 ANQGSEA. V shed 4 bases, J shed 3 bases, and the junction held 6 bases outside the gene matches. Here the CDR3 reads CSVGMRGGEETQYF. In nucleotides, the CDR3 is TGCAGCGTTGGGATGCGGGGGGGGGAAGAGACCCAGTACTTC. The variable domain in full, completed from reference TRBV29-1 and TRBJ2-5, reads SAVISQKPSRDICQRGTSLTIQCQVDSQVTMMFWYRQQPGQSLTLIATANQGSEATYESGFVIDKFPISRPNLTFSTLTVSNMSPEDSSIYLCSVGMRGGEETQYFGPGTRLLVL.

By share, this clonotype ranks as medium-sized. The J gene is TRBJ1-1, the V gene TRBV10-3; D gene ambiguous. V dropped 6 bases and J dropped 4 bases, with 9 bases sitting between them. Germline V CDR1 and CDR2: ENHRY, SYGVKD. The CDR3 has 12 amino acids. This CDR3 reads CAISLDGTEAFF. CDR3 nucleotide sequence: TGTGCCATCAGCCTCGACGGCACTGAAGCTTTCTTT.

Remarks on this clonotype: One junction end does not reproduce the germline sequence, and a read error may be involved. The chain uses TRBV3-1 and TRBJ2-7; 12 positions match TRBD2. Germline CDR1 LGHDT, CDR2 YNNKEL (reference sequence). This CDR3 is built from 12 residues. Here the CDR3 DNA reads TGTGCCAGCAGCCAAGGTCGACTAGCGGGAGTTTTC. Translation gives CASSQGRLAGVF.

This clonotype occurred a few times. The rearrangement uses TRBV15 and TRBJ2-2, with 7 bases matching TRBD2. From germline, CDR1 is LNHNV and CDR2 YYDKDF (reference sequence). Germline trimming cut 3 bases from V and 0 bases from J; bases unmatched to any gene: 1. The CDR3 runs 15 residues. DNA of the CDR3: TGTGCCACCAGCAGGGGAGGGGCGAACACCGGGGAGCTGTTTTTT. Protein sequence: CATSRGGANTGELFF.

There are many counts of this clonotype. This chain connects TRBV7-2 to TRBJ1-6, with a weak D call TRBD1 (5 bases). CDR1 is SGHTA and CDR2 is FQGNSA in the germline V gene. The V and J ends lost 2 bases and 10 bases respectively, with 9 bases between them. The CDR3 consists of 13 residues. The CDR3 DNA follows: TGTGCCAGCAGCTTACAGGGAGAATCACCCCTCCACTTT. Its protein product is CASSLQGESPLHF. Using reference TRBV7-2 and TRBJ1-6 for the parts outside the CDR3, the full variable domain is GAGVSQSPSNKVTEKGKDVELRCDPISGHTALYWYRQSLGQGLEFLIYFQGNSAPDKSGLPSDRFSAERTGGSVSTLTIQRTQQEDSAVYLCASSLQGESPLHFGNGTRLTVT.

At least ten counts were recorded for this clonotype. J is TRBJ2-7 and V is TRBV15; D is possibly TRBD1 (6 bases). The V end was cut by 3 bases, the J end by 6 bases, with 9 bases between. This CDR3 contains 12 residues. The V gene's germline CDR1 is LNHNV and CDR2 YYDKDF (reference sequence). CDR3: CATSSRGLEQYF. DNA for the CDR3: TGTGCCACCAGCAGCAGGGGTCTCGAGCAGTACTTC.

This sequence joins TRBV28 and TRBJ2-7; possibly TRBD2 for D (5 bases). Trimming stripped 2 bases from V and 9 bases from J, with 17 bases between. From germline, CDR1 is MDHEN and CDR2 SYDVKM. The CDR3 covers 14 residues. CDR3 nucleotides: TGTGCCAGCAGTTTAGCCCTAGGAGGAGCCACGCAGTACTTC. Translated: CASSLALGGATQYF.

There are a few counts of this clonotype. CDR3 protein: CSVSGQGEYGYTF. The CDR3 coding sequence is TGCAGCGTTTCCGGACAGGGGGAATATGGCTACACCTTC. The chain joins TRBV29-1 to TRBJ1-2; 10 nucleotides align to TRBD1. J lost 5 bases, V lost 5 bases, and 5 bases had no gene match. The CDR3 sequence is 13 residues long. Per germline, CDR1 SQVTM and CDR2 ANQGSEA.

The chain carries TRBV12-3 or TRBV12-4 and TRBJ1-1, with a weak D call TRBD1 (5 bases). The CDR3 spans 13 residues. The V and J ends lost 5 bases and 9 bases respectively, with 16 bases between them. The CDR3 protein is CASSPQRDSQAFF. DNA for the CDR3: TGTGCCAGCAGTCCCCAACGGGACTCTCAAGCTTTCTTT.

This rearrangement joins TRBV5-5 to TRBJ2-7; 8 nucleotides align to TRBD2. From germline, CDR1 is SGHKS and CDR2 YYEKEE (reference sequence). CDR3 size: 16 residues. Trimming removed 1 base from V and 4 bases from J; junction bases left unmatched: 10. The CDR3 DNA is TGTGCCAGCAGCTTGTTACCGGGAGGGCCAATTTACGAGCAGTACTTC. Its protein product is CASSLLPGGPIYEQYF.

The V call is TRBV18, the J call TRBJ1-5; 7 nucleotides match TRBD1. CDR1 is KGHSH, CDR2 LQKENI, per germline. This CDR3 spans 13 amino acids. V was clipped by 6 bases and J by 5 bases; unmatched bases: 4. The CDR3 protein is CASSSGGDQPQHF. CDR3 coding DNA: TGTGCCAGCTCGTCAGGGGGGGATCAGCCCCAGCATTTT.

The chain joins TRBV20-1 to TRBJ2-7; the D gene is possibly TRBD1 (6 bases). V was clipped by 4 bases and J by 4 bases, with 11 bases between them. This CDR3 region has 12 residues. Germline V CDR1 and CDR2: DFQATT, SNEGSKA (reference sequence). In DNA, the CDR3 is TGCAGTGCTAAAGGACAGCGGTACGAGCAGTACTTC. This gives the protein CSAKGQRYEQYF.

The chain has TRBV20-1 and TRBJ1-3, with D unclear. Germline V lookup: CDR1 DFQATT, CDR2 SNEGSKA (reference sequence). CDR3 length: 15 residues. Trimming took off 5 bases at V and 1 base at J, with 15 bases between the two ends. CDR3 region: CSASTPLGSGNTIYF. DNA for the CDR3: TGCAGTGCTTCGACCCCGTTAGGGTCTGGAAACACCATATATTTT.